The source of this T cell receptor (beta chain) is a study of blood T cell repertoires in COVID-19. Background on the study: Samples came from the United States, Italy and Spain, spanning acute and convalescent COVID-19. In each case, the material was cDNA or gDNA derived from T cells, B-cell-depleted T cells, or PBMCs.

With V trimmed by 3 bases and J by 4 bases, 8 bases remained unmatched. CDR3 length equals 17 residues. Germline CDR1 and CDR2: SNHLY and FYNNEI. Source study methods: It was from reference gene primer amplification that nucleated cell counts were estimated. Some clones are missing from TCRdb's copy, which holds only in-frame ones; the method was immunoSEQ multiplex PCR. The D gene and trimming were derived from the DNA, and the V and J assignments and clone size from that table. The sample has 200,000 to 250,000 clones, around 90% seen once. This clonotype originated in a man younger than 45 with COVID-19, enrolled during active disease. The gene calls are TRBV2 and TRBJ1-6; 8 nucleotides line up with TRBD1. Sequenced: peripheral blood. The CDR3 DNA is TGTGCCAGCAGTGACTTCCAGGGGGCGCGGTATAATTCACCCCTCCACTTT. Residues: CASSDFQGARYNSPLHF.